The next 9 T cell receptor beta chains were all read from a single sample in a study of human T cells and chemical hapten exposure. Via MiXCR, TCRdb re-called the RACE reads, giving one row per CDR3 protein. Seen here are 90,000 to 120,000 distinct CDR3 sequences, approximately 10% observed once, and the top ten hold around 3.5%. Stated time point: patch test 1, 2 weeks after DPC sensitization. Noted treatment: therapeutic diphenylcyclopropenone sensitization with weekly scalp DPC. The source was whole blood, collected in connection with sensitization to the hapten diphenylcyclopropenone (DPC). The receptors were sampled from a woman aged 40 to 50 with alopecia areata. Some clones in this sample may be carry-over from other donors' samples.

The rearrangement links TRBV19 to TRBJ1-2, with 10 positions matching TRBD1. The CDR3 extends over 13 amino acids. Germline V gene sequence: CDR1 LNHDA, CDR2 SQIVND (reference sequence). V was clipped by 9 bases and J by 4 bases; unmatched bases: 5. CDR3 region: CASGTGEAYGYTF. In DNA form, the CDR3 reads TGTGCCAGCGGGACAGGGGAGGCCTATGGCTACACCTTC.

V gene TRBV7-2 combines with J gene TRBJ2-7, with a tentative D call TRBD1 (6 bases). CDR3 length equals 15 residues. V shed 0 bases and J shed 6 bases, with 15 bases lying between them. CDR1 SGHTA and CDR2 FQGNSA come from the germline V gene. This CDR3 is CASSLAGRDISEQYF. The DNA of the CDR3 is TGTGCCAGCAGCTTAGCGGGCCGGGACATCTCCGAGCAGTACTTC.

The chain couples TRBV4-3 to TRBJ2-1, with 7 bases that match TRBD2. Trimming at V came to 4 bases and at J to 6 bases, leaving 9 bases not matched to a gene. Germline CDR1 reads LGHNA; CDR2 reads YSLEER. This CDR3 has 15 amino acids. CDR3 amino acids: CASSLQGPGGNEQFF. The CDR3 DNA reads TGCGCCAGCAGCCTCCAGGGACCGGGAGGCAATGAGCAGTTCTTC.

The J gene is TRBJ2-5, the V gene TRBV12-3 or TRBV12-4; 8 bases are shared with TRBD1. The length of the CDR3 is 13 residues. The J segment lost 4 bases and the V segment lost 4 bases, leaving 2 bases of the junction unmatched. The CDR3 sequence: CASSSGQGETQYF. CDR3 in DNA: TGTGCCAGCAGTTCCGGACAGGGAGAGACCCAGTACTTC.

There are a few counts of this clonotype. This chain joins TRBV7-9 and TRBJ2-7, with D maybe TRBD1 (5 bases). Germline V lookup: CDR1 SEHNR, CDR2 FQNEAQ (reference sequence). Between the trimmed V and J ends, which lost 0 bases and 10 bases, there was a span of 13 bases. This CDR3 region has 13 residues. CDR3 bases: TGTGCCAGCAGCTTAGCGCGTGACAGCGAACAGTACTTC. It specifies CASSLARDSEQYF.

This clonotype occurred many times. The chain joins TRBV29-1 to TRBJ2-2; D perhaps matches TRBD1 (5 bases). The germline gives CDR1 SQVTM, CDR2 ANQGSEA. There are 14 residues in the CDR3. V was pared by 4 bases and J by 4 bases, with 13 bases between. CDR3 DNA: TGCAGCGTTGTTGGGGCCGGAGTCACCGGGGAGCTGTTTTTT. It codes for CSVVGAGVTGELFF.

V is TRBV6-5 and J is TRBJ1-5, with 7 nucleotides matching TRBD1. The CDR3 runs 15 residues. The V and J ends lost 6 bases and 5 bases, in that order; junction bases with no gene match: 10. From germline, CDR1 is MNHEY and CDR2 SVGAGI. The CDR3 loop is CASRPMTGYHQPQHF. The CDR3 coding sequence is TGTGCCAGCAGGCCCATGACAGGGTACCATCAGCCCCAGCATTTT.

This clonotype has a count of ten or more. Here the CDR3 reads CASNRDYQETQYF. The DNA of the CDR3 is TGTGCCAGCAATCGGGACTACCAAGAGACCCAGTACTTC. The chain links TRBV12-3 or TRBV12-4 to TRBJ2-5; D might be TRBD2 (6 bases). V was cut by 7 bases and J by 0 bases, with 9 bases left in between. This CDR3 region has 13 residues.

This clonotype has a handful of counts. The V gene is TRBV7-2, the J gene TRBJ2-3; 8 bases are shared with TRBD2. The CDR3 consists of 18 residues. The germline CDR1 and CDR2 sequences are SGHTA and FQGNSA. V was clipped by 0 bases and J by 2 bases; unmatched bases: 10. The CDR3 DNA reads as TGTGCCAGCAGCTTAGCGCGGGGTAGCGGGGTCTCCACAGATACGCAGTATTTT. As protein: CASSLARGSGVSTDTQYF.